Following are 9 T cell receptor beta chains from one sample sequenced in a study of control samples from healthy donors and cancer patients. The assay was immunoSEQ multiplex PCR, and TCRdb's table has in-frame clones only and misses some. The sample consists of about 140,000 clones, roughly nine tenths of them appearing once. Material: blood. The receptor set was obtained from a man under 40 in good health.

The chain combines TRBV19 with TRBJ2-5, with unresolved D. Trimming shortened V by 5 bases and J by 1 base, and 5 bases separated the two germline ends. The CDR3 spans 12 residues. Germline V gene data show CDR1 as LNHDA and CDR2 as SQIVND (reference sequence). CDR3 loop: CASSYSQETQYF. CDR3 DNA sequence: TGTGCCAGTAGTTACAGCCAAGAGACCCAGTACTTC.

The chain has TRBV4-3 and TRBJ2-3, with D possibly TRBD1 on 5 matching bases. V lost 0 bases, J lost 8 bases, and 12 bases lay in between. The length of the CDR3 is 14 residues. CDR1 is LGHNA and CDR2 is YSLEER in the germline V gene. The chain's CDR3 is CASSQDAGWRTQYF. In DNA form, the CDR3 reads TGCGCCAGCAGCCAAGATGCAGGGTGGCGTACGCAGTATTTT.

This chain connects TRBV6-5 to TRBJ2-5; D is possibly TRBD1 or TRBD2 (5 bases each). From germline, CDR1 is MNHEY and CDR2 SVGAGI. V lost 7 bases to trimming and J lost 6 bases, with 18 bases between them. This CDR3 contains 14 residues. The CDR3 is CASTLIGAEKTQYF. For the CDR3, the DNA is TGTGCCAGCACCCTCATCGGGGCCGAAAAGACCCAGTACTTC.

The chain joins TRBV10-3 to TRBJ2-5; 10 nucleotides agree with TRBD2. CDR3 length equals 18 residues. Germline CDR1 is ENHRY and CDR2 is SYGVKD. V gave up 2 bases and J gave up 3 bases; unmatched junction bases: 12. The CDR3, as DNA: TGTGCCATCAGTGAGCCCGGGGCTAGCGGGGGAACAGAAGAGACCCAGTACTTC. As protein: CAISEPGASGGTEETQYF.

The chain couples TRBV6-2 or TRBV6-3 to TRBJ2-7; D remains unclear. Germline V gene lookup returns CDR1 MNHEY and CDR2 SVGEGT. Trimming removed 3 bases from V and 0 bases from J, with 12 bases in between. The CDR3 runs 15 residues. The CDR3 is CASSYLNSLSYEQYF. The DNA of the CDR3 is TGTGCCAGCAGTTATTTGAACAGTCTCTCCTACGAGCAGTACTTC.

The chain couples TRBV24-1 to TRBJ1-2; the match to TRBD1 covers 11 bases. This CDR3 region has 16 residues. V was clipped by 0 bases and J by 4 bases; unmatched bases: 3. Germline V gives CDR1 KGHDR, CDR2 SFDVKD. CDR3 DNA: TGTGCCACCAGTGATTTGGGGACAGGGGGTATCTATGGCTACACCTTC. Translation gives CATSDLGTGGIYGYTF.

The chain couples TRBV5-1 to TRBJ1-3; TRBD1 is a possible D gene (5 bases). Looked up from germline, CDR1 is SGHRS and CDR2 is YFSETQ. The CDR3 runs to 14 residues. Trimming cost V 5 bases and J 0 bases, with 9 bases left between them. CDR3 DNA: TGCGCCAGCAGTGGGGCGAGCTCTGGAAACACCATATATTTT. It translates to CASSGASSGNTIYF. Variable domain in full (rest from reference TRBV5-1 and TRBJ1-3): KAGVTQTPRYLIKTRGQQVTLSCSPISGHRSVSWYQQTPGQGLQFLFEYFSETQRNKGNFPGRFSGRQFSNSRSEMNVSTLELGDSALYLCASSGASSGNTIYFGEGSWLTVV.

This chain joins TRBV13 and TRBJ1-1; D uncertain. With 7 bases removed from V and 0 bases from J, the gap between germline ends came to 0 bases. Germline V gives CDR1 PRHDT, CDR2 FYEKMQ (reference sequence). The CDR3 runs 10 residues. The CDR3 nucleotides are TGTGCCAGCATGAACACTGAAGCTTTCTTT. Its protein is CASMNTEAFF.

The V and J genes are TRBV6-5 and TRBJ2-7; D not certain. V was shortened by 2 bases and J by 4 bases, with 12 bases between the two germline ends. CDR3 length: 14 residues. Germline-derived CDR1 and CDR2 are MNHEY and SVGAGI. DNA of the CDR3: TGTGCCAGCAGTTACGGTGACGGAAAATACGAGCAGTACTTC. Its translation is CASSYGDGKYEQYF.